This paragraph reports one TCR beta chain. Its antigen is not identified. Every PCR received spiked-in synthetic TCR analog templates. Some clones are missing from TCRdb's copy, which holds only in-frame ones; the method was immunoSEQ multiplex PCR. Of some 29,000 clones detected, over 75% appear once; the ten largest clones hold 2.5% to 3.5%. The source of the sample is a study of PD-L1 blockade in urothelial cancer. Overall study findings and caveats: Where pretreatment blood TCR clonality fell below the median, better survival was predicted.

There are 14 residues in the CDR3. V was clipped by 1 base and J by 6 bases, with 13 bases between them. Germline lookup yields CDR1 MNHEY and CDR2 SMNVEV (reference sequence). This receptor was taken from a man in his forties or fifties with urothelial cancer. This sample comprised PBMCs, obtained around atezolizumab (anti-PD-L1) treatment. The genes are TRBV27 and TRBJ2-7, with a tentative D call TRBD1 (6 bases). In nucleotides, the CDR3 is TGTGCCAGCAGTTTATTTGGGACAACCCTCGAGCAGTACTTC. This translates into CASSLFGTTLEQYF.